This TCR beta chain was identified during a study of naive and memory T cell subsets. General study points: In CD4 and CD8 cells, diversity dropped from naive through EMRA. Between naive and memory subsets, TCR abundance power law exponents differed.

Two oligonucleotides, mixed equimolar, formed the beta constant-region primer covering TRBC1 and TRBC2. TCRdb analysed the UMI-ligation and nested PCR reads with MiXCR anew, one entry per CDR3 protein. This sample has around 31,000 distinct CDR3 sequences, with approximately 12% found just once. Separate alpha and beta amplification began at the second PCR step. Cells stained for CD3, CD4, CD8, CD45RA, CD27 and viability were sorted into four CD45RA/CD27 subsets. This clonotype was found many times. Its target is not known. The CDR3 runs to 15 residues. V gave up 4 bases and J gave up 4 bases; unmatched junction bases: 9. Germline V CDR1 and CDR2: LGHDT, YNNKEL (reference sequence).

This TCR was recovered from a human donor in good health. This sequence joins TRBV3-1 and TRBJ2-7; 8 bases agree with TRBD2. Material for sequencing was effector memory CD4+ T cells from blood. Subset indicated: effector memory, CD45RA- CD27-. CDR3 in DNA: TGTGCCAGCAGCCGGGTAGCGGGAAGTCCTTACGAGCAGTACTTC. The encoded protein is CASSRVAGSPYEQYF.